Below are 8 T cell receptor beta chains sequenced from a single sample in a study of T cell changes during pregnancy in multiple sclerosis. Method: immunoSEQ multiplex PCR; TCRdb's copy keeps in-frame clones and lacks some. The sample holds around 31,000 clones, 88% seen once. The sample was CD4+ T cells from peripheral blood mononuclear cells, taken in the first trimester of pregnancy. All receptors derive from a female donor in good health, enrolled as a control in a pregnancy study.

This clone was recorded a few times. The CDR3 sequence: CASTPPGLHEQFF. The DNA of the CDR3 is TGTGCCAGCACCCCCCCGGGGTTGCATGAGCAGTTCTTC. This chain links TRBV5-4 with TRBJ2-1; perhaps TRBD2 as D (5 bases). V shed 6 bases and J shed 8 bases, with 15 bases lying between them. The CDR3 sequence is 13 residues long. Germline V CDR1 and CDR2: SGHNT, YYREEE (reference sequence).

The chain couples TRBV12-5 to TRBJ1-1; the match to TRBD1 covers 8 bases. Trimming at V came to 5 bases and at J to 4 bases, leaving 3 bases not matched to a gene. Germline V gene data show CDR1 as LGHNT and CDR2 as FRNRAP. This CDR3 spans 13 amino acids. CDR3 DNA: TGTGCTAGTGGTGGACAGGGAGGCACTGAAGCTTTCTTT. It yields the protein CASGGQGGTEAFF.

This clone has only one observation. The V gene is TRBV11-3, the J gene TRBJ2-1, with 9 positions matching TRBD2. CDR1 and CDR2 (germline): SGHNT, YENEEA. The V gene end was trimmed by 0 bases and the J gene end by 0 bases; junction bases not matched to a gene: 3. This CDR3 spans 17 amino acids. CDR3: CASSLEGGGVSYNEQFF. CDR3 bases: TGTGCCAGCAGCTTAGAAGGCGGGGGGGTCTCCTACAATGAGCAGTTCTTC.

CDR3 nucleotide sequence: TGTGCCAGCAGCCCCAGGACTAGCGGGGGTGCTTACGAGCAGTACTTC. It translates to CASSPRTSGGAYEQYF. The chain recombines TRBV7-9 with TRBJ2-7; 13 nucleotides agree with TRBD2. The CDR3 contains 16 residues. The V segment lost 5 bases and the J segment 4 bases; nucleotides outside the gene matches: 8. CDR1 and CDR2 (germline): SEHNR, FQNEAQ (reference sequence).

The chain couples TRBV4-2 to TRBJ1-1; D ambiguous. V was cut by 4 bases and J by 3 bases, with 15 bases left in between. Looked up from germline, CDR1 is LGHNA and CDR2 is YNFKEQ. The CDR3 contains 15 residues. CDR3 loop: CASSRPGAGDTEAFF. In DNA form, the CDR3 reads TGTGCCAGCAGCCGCCCGGGCGCCGGGGACACTGAAGCTTTCTTT.

This sequence joins TRBV6-5 and TRBJ2-1; 9 bases map to TRBD1. V gave up 5 bases and J gave up 4 bases; unmatched junction bases: 3. Germline CDR1 is MNHEY and CDR2 is SVGAGI. The CDR3 extends over 14 amino acids. CDR3 protein: CASSPGQGYNEQFF. The CDR3 DNA reads TGTGCCAGCAGTCCCGGACAGGGGTACAATGAGCAGTTCTTC.

The gene calls are TRBV4-2 and TRBJ2-1, with TRBD2 identical over 10 bases. V shed 0 bases and J 4 bases; nucleotides not matched to a gene: 3. This CDR3 has 16 amino acids. Germline values: CDR1 LGHNA, CDR2 YNFKEQ. The CDR3 protein is CASSQEKRGGYNEQFF. For the CDR3, the DNA is TGTGCCAGCAGCCAAGAAAAGCGGGGGGGATACAATGAGCAGTTCTTC.

J is TRBJ1-2 and V is TRBV30; TRBD1 might be the D (6 bases). The CDR3 sequence is 14 residues long. CDR1 is GTSNPN, CDR2 SVGIG, per germline (reference sequence). Trimming took 1 base from V and 6 from J, leaving 15 bases between them. The CDR3 sequence is CAWSEQGPSHGYTF. The CDR3 DNA reads as TGTGCCTGGAGTGAACAGGGACCAAGTCATGGCTACACCTTC. Full variable domain (remainder filled in from reference TRBV30 and TRBJ1-2): SQTIHQWPATLVQPVGSPLSLECTVEGTSNPNLYWYRQAAGRGLQLLFYSVGIGQISSEVPQNLSASRPQDRQFILSSKKLLLSDSGFYLCAWSEQGPSHGYTFGSGTRLTVV.